A single sample is the source of the 14 T cell receptor beta chains below, sequenced in a study of breast tumors, draining lymph nodes, adjacent tissues. TCRdb reprocessed the multiplex PCR reads via MiXCR and lists one record per CDR3 protein. The table lists some 170,000 distinct CDR3 sequences, around a third of them singletons. Samples came from axillary lymph nodes draining the breast cancer. Sequencing input: axillary lymph node tissue. The receptors shown here come from a female donor with breast cancer. Some clones in this sample may be carry-over from other donors' samples.

In regard to this clonotype: One junction end does not reproduce the germline sequence, and a read error may be involved. The chain couples TRBV28 to TRBJ1-6, with D maybe TRBD1 (5 bases). The CDR3 is 12 residues long. Germline V lookup: CDR1 MDHEN, CDR2 SYDVKM. The chain's CDR3 is CASSSTASPLHF. The CDR3 DNA reads TGTGCTAGCAGTTCGACAGCGTCACCCCTCCACTTT.

The V gene is TRBV9, the J gene TRBJ1-3, with 7 bases fitting TRBD1. CDR3 length: 17 residues. CDR1 is SGDLS, CDR2 YYNGEE, per germline. The J segment lost 8 bases and the V segment lost 2 bases, leaving 16 bases of the junction unmatched. CDR3 protein: CASSVNRGPNYGYTIYF. The CDR3 DNA is TGTGCCAGCAGCGTGAACAGGGGCCCTAACTATGGCTACACCATATATTTT.

This clonotype was detected ten times or more. The J gene is TRBJ1-2, the V gene TRBV7-8; possibly TRBD1 for D (5 bases). CDR1 is SGHVS, CDR2 FQNEAQ, per germline. The CDR3 has 16 residues. V lost 5 bases to trimming and J lost 0 bases, with 16 bases between them. The CDR3 DNA follows: TGTGCCAGCAGCCCAACCCCCCAGGGCGCTAACTATGGCTACACCTTC. Protein sequence: CASSPTPQGANYGYTF. Variable domain in full (rest from reference TRBV7-8 and TRBJ1-2): GAGVSQSPRYKVAKRGQDVALRCDPISGHVSLFWYQQALGQGPEFLTYFQNEAQLDKSGLPSDRFFAERPEGSVSTLKIQRTQQEDSAVYLCASSPTPQGANYGYTFGSGTRLTVV.

In regard to this clonotype: Since a much larger clone is just one base distant, this may be a read error. V and J are TRBV5-5 and TRBJ2-3, with D perhaps TRBD1 or TRBD2 (6 bases each). CDR1 is SGHKS and CDR2 is YYEKEE in the germline V gene (reference sequence). The germline V and J ends were trimmed by 4 bases and 3 bases, with 12 bases remaining between them. The CDR3 contains 14 residues. CDR3 DNA: TGTGCCAGCAGCACCTGGGGGGCTACAGATACGCAGTATTTT. This translates into CASSTWGATDTQYF. The variable domain in full, completed from reference TRBV5-5 and TRBJ2-3, reads DAGVTQSPTHLIKTRGQQVTLRCSPISGHKSVSWYQQVLGQGPQFIFQYYEKEERGRGNFPDRFSARQFPNYSSELNVNALLLGDSALYLCASSTWGATDTQYFGPGTRLTVL.

The chain joins TRBV11-2 to TRBJ1-4, with D uncertain. The assigned J gene may be wrong: the sequence end matches TRBJ1-1 better. This CDR3 spans 14 amino acids. The germline gives CDR1 SGHAT, CDR2 FQNNGV. In DNA form, the CDR3 reads TGTGCCAGCAGCTTAGGGGATATGAACACTGAAGCTTTCTTT. This encodes CASSLGDMNTEAFF.

This clonotype was seen more than once but under ten times. This may be a read error, as it is one base from a much larger clone. The gene calls are TRBV6-5 and TRBJ2-7; D is tentatively TRBD1 or TRBD2 (5 bases each). The CDR3 consists of 15 residues. V lost 4 bases, J lost 4 bases, and 17 bases lay in between. Per the germline V gene, CDR1 is MNHEY and CDR2 is SVGAGI. CDR3 sequence reads: CASSSWGRGSYEQYF. CDR3 nucleotide sequence: TGTGCCAGCAGTTCGTGGGGACGGGGTTCTTACGAGCAGTACTTC.

In this sample, this clonotype turned up many times. The chain carries TRBV10-2 and TRBJ2-7, with D tentatively TRBD2 (5 bases). Trimming left V 6 bases short and J 4 bases short, with 16 bases between. The CDR3 covers 14 residues. Germline V CDR1 and CDR2: WSHSY, SAAADI. Here the CDR3 reads CASRLERAGYEQYF. CDR3 DNA: TGCGCCAGCAGATTAGAGAGGGCCGGTTACGAGCAGTACTTC.

Many counts were recorded for this clonotype. The V and J genes are TRBV12-3 or TRBV12-4 and TRBJ2-7; 8 nucleotides match TRBD2. CDR3 length: 16 residues. The V gene end was trimmed by 5 bases and the J gene end by 4 bases; junction bases not matched to a gene: 13. The CDR3 coding sequence is TGTGCCAGCAGTCCAGACGTGAGCGGGAGTGGATACGAGCAGTACTTC. Amino acid sequence: CASSPDVSGSGYEQYF.

This clonotype was seen more than once but under ten times. The chain employs TRBV28 and TRBJ1-5; no definite D call. The V gene lost 2 bases and the J gene lost 3 bases, with 2 bases spanning the gap. In germline, CDR1 is MDHEN, CDR2 SYDVKM. The CDR3 consists of 12 residues. The CDR3 DNA reads as TGTGCCAGCAGTTTAAACAATCAGCCCCAGCATTTT. This sequence encodes CASSLNNQPQHF.

In this sample, this clonotype turned up many times. The V gene is TRBV19, the J gene TRBJ2-3, with D perhaps matching TRBD1 or TRBD2 (5 bases each). The CDR3 totals 15 residues. The germline CDR1 and CDR2 sequences are LNHDA and SQIVND (reference sequence). V shed 3 bases and J shed 4 bases, with 14 bases lying between them. CDR3 bases: TGTGCCAGTAGTATTAGGGGCGCGGGCCCAGATACGCAGTATTTT. Its translation: CASSIRGAGPDTQYF.

This clonotype was counted ten times or more. A much larger clonotype is one base distant, so this may be a read error. V gene TRBV20-1 combines with J gene TRBJ1-6; D not resolved. CDR1 is DFQATT, CDR2 SNEGSKA, per germline (reference sequence). The CDR3 sequence is 12 residues long. The CDR3 sequence: CSGGRANSPPHF. DNA of the CDR3: TGCAGTGGGGGTAGGGCTAATTCACCCCCCCACTTT.

DNA for the CDR3: TGCGCCAGCAGCTTGGACGGGACAGGTTGGACTGAAGCTTTCTTT. This encodes CASSLDGTGWTEAFF. The rearrangement uses TRBV5-1 and TRBJ1-1; 8 bases are shared with TRBD1. The CDR3 has 15 residues. CDR1 and CDR2 from the germline V gene are SGHRS and YFSETQ. After removal of 0 bases from V and 5 bases from J, the junction contained 6 bases not matched to a gene.

As regards this clonotype: A much larger clone differs from this one at a single base, so this may be a read error. It is likely a read error, because the conserved phenylalanine at the end of the CDR3 is missing. The chain links TRBV6-2 or TRBV6-3 to TRBJ2-7; maybe TRBD1 (6 bases). The CDR3 contains 13 residues. Germline CDR1 MNHEY, CDR2 SVGEGT. Trimming cost V 7 bases and J 0 bases, with 10 bases left between them. The CDR3 DNA follows: TGTGCCAGCACAGGGACACCCTCCTACGAGCAGTACTAC. Its translation is CASTGTPSYEQYY.

This clonotype was seen at least ten times. Here the CDR3 DNA reads TGTGCCTGGAGTATAGAGCTAGCGGGGGGAGGGAATGAGCAGTTCTTC. It encodes CAWSIELAGGGNEQFF. The J gene is TRBJ2-1, the V gene TRBV30; 11 bases map to TRBD2. Unmatched junction bases numbered 10, after V lost 2 bases and J lost 7 bases. Germline V gene data show CDR1 as GTSNPN and CDR2 as SVGIG (reference sequence). The CDR3 is 16 residues long.